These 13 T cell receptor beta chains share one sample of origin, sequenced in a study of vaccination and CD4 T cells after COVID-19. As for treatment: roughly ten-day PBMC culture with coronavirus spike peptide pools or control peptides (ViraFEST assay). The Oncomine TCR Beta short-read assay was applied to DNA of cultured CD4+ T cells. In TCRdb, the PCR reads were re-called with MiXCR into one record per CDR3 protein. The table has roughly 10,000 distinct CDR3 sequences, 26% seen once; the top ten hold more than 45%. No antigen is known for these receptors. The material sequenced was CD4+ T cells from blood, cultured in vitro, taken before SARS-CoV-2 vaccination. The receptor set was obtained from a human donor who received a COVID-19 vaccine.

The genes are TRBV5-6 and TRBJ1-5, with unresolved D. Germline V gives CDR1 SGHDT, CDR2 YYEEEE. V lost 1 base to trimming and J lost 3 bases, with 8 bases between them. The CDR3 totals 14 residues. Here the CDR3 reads CASSLRPDNQPQHF. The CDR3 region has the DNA TGTGCCAGCAGCTTGCGGCCAGACAATCAGCCCCAGCATTTT.

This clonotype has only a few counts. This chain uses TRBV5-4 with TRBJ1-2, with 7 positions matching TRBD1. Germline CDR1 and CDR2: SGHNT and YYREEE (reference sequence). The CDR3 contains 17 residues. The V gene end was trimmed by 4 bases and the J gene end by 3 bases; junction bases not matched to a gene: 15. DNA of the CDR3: TGTGCCAGCAGCCGGGGTGGGTCGACAGGGCCGGACTATGGCTACACCTTC. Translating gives CASSRGGSTGPDYGYTF.

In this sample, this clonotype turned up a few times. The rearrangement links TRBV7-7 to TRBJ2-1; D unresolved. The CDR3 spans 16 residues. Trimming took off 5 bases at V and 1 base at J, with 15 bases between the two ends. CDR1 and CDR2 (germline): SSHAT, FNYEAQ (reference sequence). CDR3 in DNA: TGTGCCAGCAGCCGAAAACAGAGTCCATCCTACAATGAGCAGTTCTTC. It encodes CASSRKQSPSYNEQFF.

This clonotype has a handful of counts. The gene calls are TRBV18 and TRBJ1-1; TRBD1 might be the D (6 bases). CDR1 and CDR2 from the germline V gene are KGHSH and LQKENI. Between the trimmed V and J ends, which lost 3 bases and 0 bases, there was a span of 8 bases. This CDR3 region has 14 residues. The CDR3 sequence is CASSPGGLNTEAFF. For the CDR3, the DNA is TGTGCCAGCTCACCGGGGGGCCTGAACACTGAAGCTTTCTTT.

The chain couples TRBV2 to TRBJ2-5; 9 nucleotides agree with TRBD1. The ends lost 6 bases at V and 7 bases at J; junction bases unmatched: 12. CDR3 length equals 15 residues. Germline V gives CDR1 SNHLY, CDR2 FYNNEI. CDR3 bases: TGTGCCAGCAGCGAACCCTACAGGGGGCTAGGGACCCAGTACTTC. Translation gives CASSEPYRGLGTQYF.

The CDR3 bases are TGCGCCAGCAGCCAAAATAGCGGGGTCCAAGAGACCCAGTACTTC. It codes for CASSQNSGVQETQYF. The chain couples TRBV4-1 to TRBJ2-5, with 8 bases that match TRBD2. In germline, CDR1 is MGHRA, CDR2 YSYEKL. The CDR3 runs to 15 residues. The junction had 3 bases not matched to a gene; V was cut back by 2 bases and J by 1 base.

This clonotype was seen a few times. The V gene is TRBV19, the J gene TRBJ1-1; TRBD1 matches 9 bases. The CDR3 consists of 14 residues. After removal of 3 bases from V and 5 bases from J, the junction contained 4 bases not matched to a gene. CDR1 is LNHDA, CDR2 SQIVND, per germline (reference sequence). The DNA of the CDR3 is TGTGCCAGTAGTATGAAACAGGGGGCGACTGAAGCTTTCTTT. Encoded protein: CASSMKQGATEAFF.

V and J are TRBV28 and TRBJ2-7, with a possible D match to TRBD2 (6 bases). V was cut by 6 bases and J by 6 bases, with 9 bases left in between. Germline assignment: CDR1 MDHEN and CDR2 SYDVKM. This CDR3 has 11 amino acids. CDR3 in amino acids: CASRGGFEQYF. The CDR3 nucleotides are TGTGCCAGCAGGGGGGGATTCGAGCAGTACTTC.

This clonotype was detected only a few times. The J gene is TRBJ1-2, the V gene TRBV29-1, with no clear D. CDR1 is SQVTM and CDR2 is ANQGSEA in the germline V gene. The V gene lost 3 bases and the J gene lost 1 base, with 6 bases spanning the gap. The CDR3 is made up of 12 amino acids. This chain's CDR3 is CSVDGYNYGYTF. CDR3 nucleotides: TGCAGCGTTGATGGCTATAACTATGGCTACACCTTC. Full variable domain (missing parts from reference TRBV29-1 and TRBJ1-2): SAVISQKPSRDICQRGTSLTIQCQVDSQVTMMFWYRQQPGQSLTLIATANQGSEATYESGFVIDKFPISRPNLTFSTLTVSNMSPEDSSIYLCSVDGYNYGYTFGSGTRLTVV.

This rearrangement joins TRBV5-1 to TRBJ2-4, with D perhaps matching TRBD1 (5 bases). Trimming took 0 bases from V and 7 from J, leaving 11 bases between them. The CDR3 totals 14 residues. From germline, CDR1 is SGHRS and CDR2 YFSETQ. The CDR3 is CASSLVQGENIQYF. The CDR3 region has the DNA TGCGCCAGCAGCTTGGTCCAGGGTGAGAACATTCAGTACTTC.

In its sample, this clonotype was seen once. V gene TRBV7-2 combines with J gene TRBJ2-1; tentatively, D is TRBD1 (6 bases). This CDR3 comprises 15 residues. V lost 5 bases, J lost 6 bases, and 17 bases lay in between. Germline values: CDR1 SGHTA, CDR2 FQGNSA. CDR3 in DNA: TGTGCCAGCAGCCCACTCCTACAGGGTTTCAATGAGCAGTTCTTC. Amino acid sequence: CASSPLLQGFNEQFF. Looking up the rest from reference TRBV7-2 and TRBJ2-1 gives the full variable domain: GAGVSQSPSNKVTEKGKDVELRCDPISGHTALYWYRQSLGQGLEFLIYFQGNSAPDKSGLPSDRFSAERTGGSVSTLTIQRTQQEDSAVYLCASSPLLQGFNEQFFGPGTRLTVL.

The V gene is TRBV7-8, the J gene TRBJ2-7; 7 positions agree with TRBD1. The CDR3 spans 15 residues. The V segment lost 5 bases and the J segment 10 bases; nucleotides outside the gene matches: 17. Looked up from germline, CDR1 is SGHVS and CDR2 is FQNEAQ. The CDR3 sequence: CASSERTGEHLVQYF. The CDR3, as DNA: TGTGCCAGCAGCGAGAGGACAGGAGAACATCTAGTCCAGTACTTC.

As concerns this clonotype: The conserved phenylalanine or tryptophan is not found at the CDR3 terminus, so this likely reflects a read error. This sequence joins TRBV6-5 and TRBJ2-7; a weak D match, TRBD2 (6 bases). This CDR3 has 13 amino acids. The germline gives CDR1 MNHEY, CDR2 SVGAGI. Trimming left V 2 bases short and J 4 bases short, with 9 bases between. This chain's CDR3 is CASSYELAYEQYI. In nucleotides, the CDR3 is TGTGCCAGCAGTTACGAACTAGCTTACGAGCAGTACATC.